This TCR beta chain appears in the sequencing data of a study of molecular identifiers for immune sequencing clone quantification. Previously published methods and listed TCR primers were used for the bulk TCR libraries. TCRdb reprocessed the PCR reads with MiXCR, giving one entry per CDR3 protein. The sample lists about 320,000 distinct CDR3 sequences, 24% seen once, with about 0.71% in the top ten. Comment on this clonotype: Its antigen is currently unknown. This may arise from a read error, as a much more abundant clone is one base away. Since no conserved phenylalanine or tryptophan closes the CDR3, a read error is the likely cause.

Overall study results and limits: With a barcode shared among identical TCR molecules, highly expanded clone sizes could be underestimated. Single-cell amounts of spiked Jurkat TCR RNA were reportedly detectable among 950,000 to 1,000,000 naive cells.

The source is a human donor in good health. Some libraries in this study had Jurkat cell RNA spiked in. The sequencing sample was made of naive CD8+ T cells from blood, with Jurkat cell RNA spiked in. Specified subset: FACS-sorted CD8+CD4-CCR7+CD45RA+ naive T cells.

The DNA of the CDR3 is TGTGCCAGCAGTTTCCGACCGGGACAGGGGGCGGAGGAGCAGTACCTC. Protein: CASSFRPGQGAEEQYL. The chain couples TRBV28 to TRBJ2-7; TRBD1 matches 12 bases. Trimming at V came to 3 bases and at J to 7 bases, leaving 10 bases not matched to a gene. The CDR3 consists of 16 residues. Germline lookup yields CDR1 MDHEN and CDR2 SYDVKM.